This T cell receptor (beta chain) was obtained from a study of control samples from healthy donors and cancer patients. TCRdb's table, derived via immunoSEQ multiplex PCR, lists solely in-frame clones and lacks some. This sample carries approximately 70,000 clones, about 83% of them seen once, and the ten largest clones take approximately 15%. Germline values: CDR1 MNHEY, CDR2 SMNVEV (reference sequence). The CDR3 is made up of 21 amino acids. The V and J ends lost 5 bases and 0 bases respectively, with 29 bases between them. V and J are TRBV27 and TRBJ1-3, with TRBD1 as a possible D gene (5 bases). This TCR was sampled from a man aged 55 to 70 in good health. Sequenced: blood. The CDR3 region has the DNA TGTGCCAGCAGTGTCCGTAGGCCTTCGAAGGGGTCCTACTTCTCTGGAAACACCATATATTTT. Translating it yields CASSVRRPSKGSYFSGNTIYF.